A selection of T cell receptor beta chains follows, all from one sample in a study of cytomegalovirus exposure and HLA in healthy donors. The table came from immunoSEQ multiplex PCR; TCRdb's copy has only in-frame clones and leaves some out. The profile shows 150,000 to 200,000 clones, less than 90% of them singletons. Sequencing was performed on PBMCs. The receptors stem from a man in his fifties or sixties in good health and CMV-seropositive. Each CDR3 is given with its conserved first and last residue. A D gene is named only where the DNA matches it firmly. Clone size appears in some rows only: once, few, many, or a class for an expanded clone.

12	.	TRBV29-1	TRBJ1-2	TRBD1	CSVEDRDSGYTF	TGCAGCGTTGAGGACAGGGATAGCGGCTACACCTTC
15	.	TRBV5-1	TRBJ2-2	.	CASSSGLSFTGELFF	TGCGCCAGCAGTTCGGGACTCTCGTTCACCGGGGAGCTGTTTTTT
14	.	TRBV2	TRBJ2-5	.	CASSRGTPRGTQYF	TGTGCCAGCAGCCGCGGGACCCCCCGAGGGACCCAGTACTTC
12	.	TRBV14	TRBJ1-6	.	CASSHPFSPLHF	TGTGCCAGCAGCCACCCCTTTTCACCCCTCCACTTT
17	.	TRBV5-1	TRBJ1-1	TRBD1	CASSLGAGGQVNTEAFF	TGCGCCAGCAGCTTGGGGGCAGGGGGCCAGGTGAACACTGAAGCTTTCTTT
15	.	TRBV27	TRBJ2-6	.	CASSLQNSGANVLTF	TGTGCCAGCAGTTTACAGAACTCTGGGGCCAACGTCCTGACTTTC
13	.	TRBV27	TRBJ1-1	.	CASSNGANTEAFF	TGTGCCAGCAGTAACGGAGCGAACACTGAAGCTTTCTTT
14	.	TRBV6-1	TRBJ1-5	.	CASSVSGQNQPQHF	TGTGCCAGCAGTGTAAGTGGACAGAATCAGCCCCAGCATTTT
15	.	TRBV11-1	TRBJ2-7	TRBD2	CASSLTPGLDTEQYF	TGTGCCAGCAGCTTAACCCCGGGACTAGATACGGAGCAGTACTTC
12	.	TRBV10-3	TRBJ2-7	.	CAISGTHYEQYF	TGTGCCATCAGCGGGACACACTACGAGCAGTACTTC
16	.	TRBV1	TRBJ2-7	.	CTSSQDSGLANYEQYF	TGCACCAGCAGCCAAGATAGCGGACTAGCGAACTACGAGCAGTACTTC
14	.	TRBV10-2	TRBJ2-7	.	CASSEWGRSYEQYF	TGCGCCAGCAGTGAGTGGGGCCGTTCCTACGAGCAGTACTTC
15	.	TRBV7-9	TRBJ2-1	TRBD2	CASSPLAATYNEQFF	TGTGCCAGCAGCCCACTAGCGGCCACCTACAATGAGCAGTTCTTC
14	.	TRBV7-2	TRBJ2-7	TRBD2	CASSLIGGAGEQYF	TGTGCCAGCAGCTTAATCGGGGGGGCTGGCGAGCAGTACTTC
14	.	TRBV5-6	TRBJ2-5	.	CASSFDWNQETQYF	TGTGCCAGCAGCTTTGACTGGAACCAAGAGACCCAGTACTTC
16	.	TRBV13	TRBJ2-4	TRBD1	CASSPRQGVAKNIQYF	TGTGCCAGCAGCCCCCGACAGGGGGTAGCCAAAAACATTCAGTACTTC
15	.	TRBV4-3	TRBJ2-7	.	CASSQERTASYEQYF	TGCGCCAGCAGCCAAGAGAGGACTGCCTCCTACGAGCAGTACTTC
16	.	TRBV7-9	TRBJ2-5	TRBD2	CASSLPGLAGVETQYF	TGTGCCAGCAGCTTACCGGGACTAGCGGGAGTAGAGACCCAGTACTTC
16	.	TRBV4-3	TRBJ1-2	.	CASSQDPGAVHYGYTF	TGCGCCAGCAGCCAAGATCCAGGAGCGGTACACTATGGCTACACCTTC
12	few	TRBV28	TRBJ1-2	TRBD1	CASSGTVYGYTF	TGTGCCAGCAGTGGGACAGTCTATGGCTACACCTTC
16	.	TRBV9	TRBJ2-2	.	CASSVLAGSGTGELFF	TGTGCCAGCAGCGTACTCGCGGGATCGGGCACCGGGGAGCTGTTTTTT
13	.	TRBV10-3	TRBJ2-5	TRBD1	CAIGQGSLETQYF	TGTGCCATTGGACAGGGGTCATTGGAGACCCAGTACTTC
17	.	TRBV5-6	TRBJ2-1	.	CASSRDVQGSSYNEQFF	TGTGCCAGCAGCAGGGATGTGCAGGGAAGCTCCTACAATGAGCAGTTCTTC
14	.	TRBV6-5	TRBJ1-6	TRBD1	CASGQGAGNSPLHF	TGTGCCAGCGGCCAGGGGGCTGGCAATTCACCCCTCCACTTT
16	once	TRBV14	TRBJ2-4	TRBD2	CASSDRSGGRGDIQYF	TGTGCCAGCAGCGATCGAAGCGGCGGGAGAGGAGACATTCAGTACTTC
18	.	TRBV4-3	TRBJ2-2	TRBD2	CASSQDRLAGVNTGELFF	TGCGCCAGCAGCCAAGATCGACTAGCGGGAGTCAACACCGGGGAGCTGTTTTTT
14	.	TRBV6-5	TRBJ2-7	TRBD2	CASTRTSGPYEQYF	TGTGCCAGCACCAGGACTAGCGGGCCCTACGAGCAGTACTTC
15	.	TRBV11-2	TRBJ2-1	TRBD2	CASSFPLAGGYEQFF	TGTGCCAGCAGCTTCCCCCTAGCGGGGGGGTATGAGCAGTTCTTC
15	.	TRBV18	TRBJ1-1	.	CASSPLEAANTEAFF	TGTGCCAGCTCACCACTAGAGGCGGCTAACACTGAAGCTTTCTTT
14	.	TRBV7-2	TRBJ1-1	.	CASSFGGHDTEAFF	TGTGCCAGCAGCTTCGGGGGGCACGACACTGAAGCTTTCTTT
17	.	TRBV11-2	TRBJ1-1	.	CASSLEVQVMGNTEAFF	TGTGCCAGCAGCTTAGAGGTCCAGGTCATGGGGAACACTGAAGCTTTCTTT
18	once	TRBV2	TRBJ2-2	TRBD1	CASSDWSGTGVNTGELFF	TGTGCCAGCAGTGATTGGTCTGGGACAGGGGTTAACACCGGGGAGCTGTTTTTT
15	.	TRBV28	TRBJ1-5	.	CASSLYLGGNQPQHF	TGTGCCAGCAGTTTATATCTCGGGGGCAATCAGCCCCAGCATTTT
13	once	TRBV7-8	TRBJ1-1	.	CASSSGGNTEAFF	TGTGCCAGCAGCTCGGGGGGTAACACTGAAGCTTTCTTT
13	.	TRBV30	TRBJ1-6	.	CAWSVRREQPLHF	TGTGCCTGGAGTGTACGACGGGAACAACCCCTCCACTTT
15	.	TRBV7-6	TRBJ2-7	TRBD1	CASSLMVGTGSEQYF	TGTGCCAGCAGCTTAATGGTTGGGACAGGGTCCGAGCAGTACTTC
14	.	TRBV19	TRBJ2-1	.	CASSIRGLVNEQFF	TGTGCCAGTAGTATTCGAGGATTGGTGAATGAGCAGTTCTTC
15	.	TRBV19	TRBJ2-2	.	CATTGEVANTGELFF	TGTGCCACAACCGGAGAGGTGGCGAACACCGGGGAGCTGTTTTTT
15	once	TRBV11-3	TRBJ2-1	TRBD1	CASSLQQGAYNEQFF	TGTGCCAGCAGCTTACAACAGGGGGCCTACAATGAGCAGTTCTTC
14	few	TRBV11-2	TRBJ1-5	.	CASSLEQGSQPQHF	TGTGCCAGCAGCTTAGAACAGGGCAGTCAGCCCCAGCATTTT